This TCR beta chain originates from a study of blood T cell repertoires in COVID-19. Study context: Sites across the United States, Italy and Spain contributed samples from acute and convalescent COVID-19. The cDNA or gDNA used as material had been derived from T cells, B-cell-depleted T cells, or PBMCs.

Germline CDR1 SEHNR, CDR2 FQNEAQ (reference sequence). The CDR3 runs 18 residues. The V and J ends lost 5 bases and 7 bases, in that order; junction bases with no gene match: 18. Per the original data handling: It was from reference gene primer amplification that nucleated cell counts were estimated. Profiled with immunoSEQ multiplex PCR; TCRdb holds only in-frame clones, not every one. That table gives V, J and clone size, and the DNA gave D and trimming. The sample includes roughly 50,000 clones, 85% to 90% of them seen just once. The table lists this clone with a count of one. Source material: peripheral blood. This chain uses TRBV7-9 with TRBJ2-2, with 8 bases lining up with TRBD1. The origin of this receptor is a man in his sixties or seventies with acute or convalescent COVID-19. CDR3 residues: CASSLVNPGTGLIGELFF. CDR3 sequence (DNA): TGTGCCAGCAGCCTCGTCAACCCCGGGACAGGACTAATCGGGGAGCTGTTTTTT.